This T cell receptor beta chain was found in a study of lymphopenia after photon versus proton radiotherapy. V was clipped by 1 base and J by 1 base, with 11 bases between them. CDR1 and CDR2 from the germline V gene are LGHNA and YNFKEQ. This CDR3 is 15 amino acids long. Profiled with immunoSEQ multiplex PCR; TCRdb holds only in-frame clones, not every one. The sample has over 25,000 clones; roughly nine tenths are singletons. General observations from the study: After the lymphocyte nadir, photon-treated repertoires showed oligoclonal expansion, especially of CD8+ Temra cells. Only patients who died were analyzed for survival; proton advantage is unproven.

The table lists this clone with a count of one. The antigen is undetermined. Here the sequenced sample was peripheral blood, taken from a patient treated with photon-based radiotherapy. This sequence joins TRBV4-2 and TRBJ2-7; tentatively, D is TRBD1 (6 bases). The TCR originated in a woman aged 50 to 60 with pancreatic cancer. CDR3 DNA sequence: TGTGCCAGCAGCCAAGGGCGACAGGATTCCTACGAGCAGTACTTC. This codes for CASSQGRQDSYEQYF.